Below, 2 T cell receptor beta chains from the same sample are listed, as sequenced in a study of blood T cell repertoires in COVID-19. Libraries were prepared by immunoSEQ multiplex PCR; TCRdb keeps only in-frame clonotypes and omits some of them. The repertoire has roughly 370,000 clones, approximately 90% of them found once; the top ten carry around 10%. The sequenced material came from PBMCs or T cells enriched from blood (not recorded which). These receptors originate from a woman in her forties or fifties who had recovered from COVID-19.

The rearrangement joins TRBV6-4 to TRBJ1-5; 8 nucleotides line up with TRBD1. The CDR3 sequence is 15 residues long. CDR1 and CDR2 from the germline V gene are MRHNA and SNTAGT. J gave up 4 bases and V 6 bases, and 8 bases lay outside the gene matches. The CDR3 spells CASSKTGEPNQPQHF. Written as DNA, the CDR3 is TGTGCCAGCAGCAAGACAGGGGAGCCAAATCAGCCCCAGCATTTT.

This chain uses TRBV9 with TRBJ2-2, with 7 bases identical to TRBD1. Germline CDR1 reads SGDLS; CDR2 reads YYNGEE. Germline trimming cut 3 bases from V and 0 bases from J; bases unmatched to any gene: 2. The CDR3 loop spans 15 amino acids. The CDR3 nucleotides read TGTGCCAGCAGCGACGGGACAGCGAACACCGGGGAGCTGTTTTTT. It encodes CASSDGTANTGELFF.